The TCR beta chain under discussion was sequenced for a study of T-cell reconstitution after alpha-beta-depleted transplantation in children. Study-wide results and limits: One year post-transplant, T-cell counts and diversity were largely derived from T cells produced anew. Surviving thymic progenitors and recipient T cells were the source of high TCRbeta diversity at day 60 in some patients. Alpha-beta T cells about two months after transplant reportedly derived from several hundred expanded graft clones.

During its preparation, the TCRbeta library received unique molecular identifiers. TCRdb independently ran MiXCR on the PCR reads; one entry per CDR3 protein. The sample lists 350,000 to 500,000 distinct CDR3 sequences, approximately 41% occurring once. For this clonotype: Its antigen is unknown.

Material: PBMCs, obtained before TCRalphabeta/CD19-depleted stem cell transplant. This TCR was recovered from a girl aged 2 to 10 with aplastic anemia, due to receive a stem cell transplant.

CDR3 bases: TGTGCCAGCAGCTTTTCGACCAATGGCTACACCTTC. It is translated as CASSFSTNGYTF. This chain joins TRBV5-6 and TRBJ1-2, with D hard to call. CDR1 is SGHDT, CDR2 YYEEEE, per germline. The V end lost 2 bases, the J end lost 6 bases, and 8 bases lay between the germline ends. The length of the CDR3 is 12 residues.